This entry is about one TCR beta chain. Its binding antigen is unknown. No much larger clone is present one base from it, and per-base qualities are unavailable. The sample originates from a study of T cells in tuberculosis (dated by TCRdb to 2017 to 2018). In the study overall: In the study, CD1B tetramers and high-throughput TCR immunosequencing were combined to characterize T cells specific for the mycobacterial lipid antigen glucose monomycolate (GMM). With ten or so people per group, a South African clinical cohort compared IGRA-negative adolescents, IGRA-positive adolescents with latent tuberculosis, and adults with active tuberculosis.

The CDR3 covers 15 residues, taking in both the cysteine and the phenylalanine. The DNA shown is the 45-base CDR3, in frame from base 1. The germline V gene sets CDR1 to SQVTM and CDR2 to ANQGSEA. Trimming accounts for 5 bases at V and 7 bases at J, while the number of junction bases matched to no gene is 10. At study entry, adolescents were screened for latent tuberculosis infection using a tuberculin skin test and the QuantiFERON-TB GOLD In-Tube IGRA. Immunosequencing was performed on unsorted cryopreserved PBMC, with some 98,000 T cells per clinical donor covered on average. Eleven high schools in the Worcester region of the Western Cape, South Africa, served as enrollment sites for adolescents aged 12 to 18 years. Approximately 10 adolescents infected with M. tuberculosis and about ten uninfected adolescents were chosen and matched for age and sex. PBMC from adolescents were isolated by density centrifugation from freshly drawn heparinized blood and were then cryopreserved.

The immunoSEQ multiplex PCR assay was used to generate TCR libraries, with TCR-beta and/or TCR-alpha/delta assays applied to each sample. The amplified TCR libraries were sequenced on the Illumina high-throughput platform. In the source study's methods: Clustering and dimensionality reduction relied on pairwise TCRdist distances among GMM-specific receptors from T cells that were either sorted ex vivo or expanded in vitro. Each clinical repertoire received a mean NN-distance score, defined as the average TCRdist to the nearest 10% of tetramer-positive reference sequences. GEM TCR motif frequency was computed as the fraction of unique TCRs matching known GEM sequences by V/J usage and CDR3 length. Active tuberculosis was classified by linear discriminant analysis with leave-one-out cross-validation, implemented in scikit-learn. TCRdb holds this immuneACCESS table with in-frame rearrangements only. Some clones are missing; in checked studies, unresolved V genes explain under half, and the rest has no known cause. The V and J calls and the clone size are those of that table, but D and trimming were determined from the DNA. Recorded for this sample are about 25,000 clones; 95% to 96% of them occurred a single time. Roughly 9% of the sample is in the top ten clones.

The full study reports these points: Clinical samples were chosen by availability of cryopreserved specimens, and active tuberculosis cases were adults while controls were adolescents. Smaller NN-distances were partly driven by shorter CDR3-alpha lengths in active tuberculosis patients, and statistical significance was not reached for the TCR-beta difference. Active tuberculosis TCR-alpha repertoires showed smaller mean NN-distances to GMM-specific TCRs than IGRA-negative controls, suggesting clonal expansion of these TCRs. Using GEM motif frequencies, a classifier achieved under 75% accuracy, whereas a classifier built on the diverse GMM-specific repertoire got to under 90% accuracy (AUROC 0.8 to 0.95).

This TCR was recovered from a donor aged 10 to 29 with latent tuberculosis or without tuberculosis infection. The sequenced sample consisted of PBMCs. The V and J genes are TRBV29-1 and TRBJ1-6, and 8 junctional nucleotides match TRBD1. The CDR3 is CSVSEMTGANSPLHF. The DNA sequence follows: TGCAGCGTTTCTGAAATGACAGGGGCCAATTCACCCCTCCACTTT.